The 21 T cell receptor beta chains reported below all come from one sample, sequenced in a study of early T cells in non-severe SARS-CoV-2 infection. Via MiXCR, TCRdb re-called the 5' RACE reads, giving one row per CDR3 protein. This sample has over 50,000 distinct CDR3 sequences, with around 13% found just once. Specimen: whole blood. Receptors originate from an adult who was a healthcare worker with PCR-confirmed SARS-CoV-2 infection or an uninfected control (not recorded which).

The chain has TRBV29-1 and TRBJ2-1; 11 positions agree with TRBD2. CDR1 SQVTM and CDR2 ANQGSEA come from the germline V gene. V was clipped by 5 bases and J by 1 base; unmatched bases: 1. This CDR3 region has 14 residues. The CDR3 DNA is TGCAGCGTTTTAGCGGGGGGGTCCTACAATGAGCAGTTCTTC. Protein: CSVLAGGSYNEQFF.

This clonotype has only a few counts. This sequence joins TRBV12-3 or TRBV12-4 and TRBJ2-7; D gene unclear. CDR3 length: 12 amino acids. The germline V and J ends were trimmed by 6 bases and 5 bases, with 11 bases remaining between them. As DNA, the CDR3 is TGTGCCAGCAGCCCCAAGCTCCACGAGCAGTACTTC. This translates into CASSPKLHEQYF.

This clonotype showed up many times. This sequence joins TRBV11-1 and TRBJ2-3; D not resolved. Trimming took 3 bases from V and 4 from J, leaving 5 bases between them. The CDR3 sequence is 12 residues long. Germline V gene lookup returns CDR1 SGHAT and CDR2 FQDESV (reference sequence). CDR3 in DNA: TGTGCCAGCAGCTTCAGCGCAGATACGCAGTATTTT. Translated, it gives CASSFSADTQYF.

This clonotype showed up many times. This chain joins TRBV11-2 and TRBJ2-3, with D hard to call. Trimming removed 1 base at V and 5 bases at J, with 10 bases between. Germline CDR1 reads SGHAT; CDR2 reads FQNNGV. This CDR3 contains 14 residues. CDR3 region: CASSLGPGLDTQYF. In nucleotides, the CDR3 is TGTGCCAGCAGCTTAGGCCCCGGGCTAGATACGCAGTATTTT.

This sequence joins TRBV7-9 and TRBJ2-1; 8 bases are shared with TRBD2. Trimming at V came to 0 bases and at J to 2 bases, leaving 18 bases not matched to a gene. This CDR3 has 21 amino acids. Germline CDR1 reads SEHNR; CDR2 reads FQNEAQ (reference sequence). The CDR3 region has the DNA TGTGCCAGCAGCTTAGCCGAAGGGCTAGCGGGCCCTAGAACTACCTACAATGAGCAGTTCTTC. Protein sequence: CASSLAEGLAGPRTTYNEQFF.

The CDR3 is CASSPRTGELFF. CDR3 DNA sequence: TGTGCCAGCAGCCCGAGGACCGGGGAGCTGTTTTTT. The V gene is TRBV6-5, the J gene TRBJ2-2; D call uncertain. With 6 bases removed from V and 5 bases from J, the gap between germline ends came to 7 bases. The germline V gene has CDR1 MNHEY and CDR2 SVGAGI. The CDR3 loop spans 12 amino acids.

The table lists this clonotype with many counts. The rearrangement uses TRBV28 and TRBJ2-5, with 9 bases lining up with TRBD2. Germline values: CDR1 MDHEN, CDR2 SYDVKM. The CDR3 runs 15 residues. After removal of 4 bases from V and 4 bases from J, the junction contained 7 bases not matched to a gene. The CDR3: CASSSGGGATETQYF. CDR3 nucleotides: TGTGCCAGCAGTTCTGGCGGGGGGGCCACAGAGACCCAGTACTTC. Filled out from reference TRBV28 and TRBJ2-5, the complete variable domain reads DVKVTQSSRYLVKRTGEKVFLECVQDMDHENMFWYRQDPGLGLRLIYFSYDVKMKEKGDIPEGYSVSREKKERFSLILESASTNQTSMYLCASSSGGGATETQYFGPGTRLLVL.

The V gene is TRBV7-8, the J gene TRBJ2-7; tentatively, D is TRBD2 (5 bases). The CDR3 covers 14 residues. CDR1 is SGHVS, CDR2 FQNEAQ, per germline. The germline V and J ends were trimmed by 5 bases and 4 bases, with 15 bases remaining between them. Here the CDR3 reads CASSRRPSGYEQYF. CDR3 bases: TGTGCCAGCAGCAGACGTCCTTCGGGGTACGAGCAGTACTTC. Supplemented by reference TRBV7-8 and TRBJ2-7, the full variable domain reads GAGVSQSPRYKVAKRGQDVALRCDPISGHVSLFWYQQALGQGPEFLTYFQNEAQLDKSGLPSDRFFAERPEGSVSTLKIQRTQQEDSAVYLCASSRRPSGYEQYFGPGTRLTVT.

The rearrangement joins TRBV29-1 to TRBJ2-1; D is possibly TRBD1 (5 bases). Germline values: CDR1 SQVTM, CDR2 ANQGSEA. CDR3 size: 14 residues. The V and J ends lost 6 bases and 9 bases respectively, with 21 bases between them. This CDR3 is CSVAPLTVISEQFF. The CDR3 DNA reads as TGCAGCGTCGCTCCCCTGACAGTAATCAGTGAGCAGTTCTTC.

This clonotype was seen repeatedly, ten times or more. The chain is built from TRBV7-9 and TRBJ2-6; 10 nucleotides align to TRBD1. The CDR3 consists of 17 residues. The V gene's germline CDR1 is SEHNR and CDR2 FQNEAQ (reference sequence). V lost 9 bases, J lost 0 bases, and 8 bases stayed unmatched. This chain's CDR3 is CASLPGQGYSGANVLTF. CDR3 sequence (DNA): TGTGCCAGTTTACCGGGACAGGGGTACTCTGGGGCCAACGTCCTGACTTTC.

The chain uses TRBV18 and TRBJ2-3; 7 bases are shared with TRBD1. The CDR3 runs 16 residues. Germline CDR1 reads KGHSH; CDR2 reads LQKENI. J lost 2 bases, V lost 0 bases, and 5 bases had no gene match. The CDR3 DNA reads as TGTGCCAGCTCACCACCGGCGACAGGGATCACAGATACGCAGTATTTT. This encodes CASSPPATGITDTQYF. The whole variable domain, filled in from reference TRBV18 and TRBJ2-3, reads NAGVMQNPRHLVRRRGQEARLRCSPMKGHSHVYWYRQLPEEGLKFMVYLQKENIIDESGMPKERFSAEFPKEGPSILRIQQVVRGDSAAYFCASSPPATGITDTQYFGPGTRLTVL.

This clonotype occurred many times. The gene calls are TRBV2 and TRBJ1-1; maybe TRBD1 (5 bases). Germline V gene sequence: CDR1 SNHLY, CDR2 FYNNEI. The CDR3 covers 13 residues. V was shortened by 5 bases and J by 3 bases, with 10 bases between the two germline ends. The CDR3 protein is CASSQGRDTEAFF. The CDR3 nucleotides are TGTGCCAGCAGTCAGGGACGGGACACTGAAGCTTTCTTT.

This clonotype has only a few counts. The rearrangement links TRBV6-5 to TRBJ1-2; D may be TRBD1 (6 bases). V lost 7 bases, J lost 5 bases, and 17 bases lay in between. This CDR3 contains 14 residues. The germline CDR1 and CDR2 sequences are MNHEY and SVGAGI. The CDR3 sequence: CASTGQPGVYGYTF. The CDR3 region has the DNA TGTGCCAGCACCGGACAGCCTGGAGTTTATGGCTACACCTTC.

This clonotype came up many times. V usage is TRBV6-2 or TRBV6-3 and J usage is TRBJ2-5; the D call may be TRBD1 or TRBD2 (6 bases each). The CDR3 has 16 amino acids. V lost 6 bases to trimming and J lost 6 bases, with 23 bases between them. Germline CDR1 reads MNHEY; CDR2 reads SVGEGT. CDR3 region: CASSWDQGRLGKTQYF. CDR3 sequence (DNA): TGTGCCAGCAGCTGGGATCAGGGGAGGTTGGGAAAGACCCAGTACTTC.

This clonotype has at least ten counts. This chain joins TRBV7-6 and TRBJ1-4, with a tentative D call TRBD1 (5 bases). The CDR3 totals 18 residues. The ends were cut back, 4 bases at V and 7 bases at J, with 25 bases in the middle. The V gene's germline CDR1 is SGHVS and CDR2 FNYEAQ. The CDR3 nucleotides are TGTGCCAGCAGCTATGGAGGGGCCAGGGAGGGGCTCGGTGAAAAACTGTTTTTT. As protein: CASSYGGAREGLGEKLFF.

At least ten counts were recorded for this clonotype. This chain uses TRBV27 with TRBJ2-1; TRBD2 is a possible D gene (5 bases). The germline CDR1 and CDR2 sequences are MNHEY and SMNVEV (reference sequence). There are 14 residues in the CDR3. The V end was cut by 5 bases, the J end by 8 bases, with 16 bases between. CDR3 loop: CASSTTGLPYEQFF. The CDR3 region has the DNA TGTGCCAGCAGTACCACGGGATTGCCATATGAGCAGTTCTTC.

This clonotype turned up a few times. The CDR3 is CASRGARVNIQYF. CDR3 DNA sequence: TGTGCCAGCAGGGGGGCCAGGGTGAACATTCAGTACTTC. The chain carries TRBV5-6 and TRBJ2-4, with D perhaps matching TRBD1 (6 bases). Germline V gene lookup returns CDR1 SGHDT and CDR2 YYEEEE. The CDR3 sequence is 13 residues long. The V gene lost 5 bases and the J gene lost 7 bases, with 13 bases spanning the gap.

Ten or more counts support this clonotype. The rearrangement joins TRBV6-2 or TRBV6-3 to TRBJ2-1, with 10 bases identical to TRBD2. J gave up 8 bases and V 2 bases, and 6 bases lay outside the gene matches. The CDR3 has 15 residues. Germline V CDR1 and CDR2: MNHEY, SVGEGT. The CDR3 loop is CASSYPSGGAHEQFF. The DNA for the CDR3 is TGTGCCAGCAGTTACCCCAGCGGGGGGGCCCATGAGCAGTTCTTC.

This clonotype was found many times. This chain's CDR3 is CASSAREGPYGYTF. CDR3 coding DNA: TGTGCCAGCTCAGCTCGAGAGGGCCCCTATGGCTACACCTTC. The chain employs TRBV18 and TRBJ1-2; D unclear. The CDR3 is 14 amino acids. V dropped 5 bases and J dropped 4 bases, with 14 bases sitting between them. Germline V gene data show CDR1 as KGHSH and CDR2 as LQKENI.

Ten or more counts support this clonotype. The rearrangement uses TRBV11-3 and TRBJ1-1; tentative D call: TRBD1 (5 bases). The CDR3 loop spans 15 amino acids. CDR1 is SGHNT, CDR2 YENEEA, per germline. V dropped 4 bases and J dropped 1 base, with 13 bases sitting between them. As DNA, the CDR3 is TGTGCCAGCAGCTCCTTCCAAGACAGGAACACTGAAGCTTTCTTT. Amino acid sequence: CASSSFQDRNTEAFF.

This chain joins TRBV7-2 and TRBJ2-3, with 8 bases fitting TRBD2. This CDR3 is 14 amino acids long. V shed 5 bases and J 6 bases; nucleotides not matched to a gene: 7. Looked up from germline, CDR1 is SGHTA and CDR2 is FQGNSA. This CDR3 is CASSLWLAGDTQYF. CDR3 sequence (DNA): TGTGCCAGCAGCCTTTGGTTAGCGGGGGATACGCAGTATTTT. The whole variable domain, filled in from reference TRBV7-2 and TRBJ2-3, reads GAGVSQSPSNKVTEKGKDVELRCDPISGHTALYWYRQSLGQGLEFLIYFQGNSAPDKSGLPSDRFSAERTGGSVSTLTIQRTQQEDSAVYLCASSLWLAGDTQYFGPGTRLTVL.